Here is one T cell receptor (beta chain) with its context. Antigen: not known. Here immunoSEQ multiplex PCR was the method, and the copy in TCRdb shows in-frame clones only, minus some. The table records around 100,000 clones, just over 85% of them present only once. The data are from a study of T cell responses to AZD1222 COVID-19 vaccine. Study observations and caveats: Receipt of two AZD1222 doses was followed by a rise in Spike-specific TCR breadth and depth. Spike-spanning, vaccine-associated CD4 TCRs were dominant at 160-218 and 743-854.

Specimen: peripheral blood, collected on day 0 of AZD1222 vaccination. The sequence was collected from an adult in good health.

In DNA, the CDR3 is TGTGCCAGCAGCCCCGGGCATGCGGGATATAGCACAGATACGCAGTATTTT. Its translation is CASSPGHAGYSTDTQYF. The chain uses TRBV9 and TRBJ2-3; a weak D match, TRBD2 (6 bases). With 4 bases removed from V and 0 bases from J, the gap between germline ends came to 18 bases. Looked up from germline, CDR1 is SGDLS and CDR2 is YYNGEE. CDR3 length: 17 amino acids.